The TCR beta chain described here comes from a study of CD8+CD57+ T cells in acquired aplastic anemia listed by TCRdb under 2018. Study-level background: DNA extracted from sorted CD4+ and CD8+ cells had a mean of about 3.2 ug, with a range of about 0.19 to 30 ug. Mean read counts for healthy donor samples were roughly 10 million for CD4+ cells and 11.0 million for CD8+ cells. General findings and caveats noted by the study authors: Around 30 CD8+ CDR3 sequences were found in both patients and controls but appeared to be highly expressed in patients and within the immunodominant clones of the patients. Patients and healthy controls showed no significant difference in CD8+ Simpson's diversity (P=0.060).

Sequences MNHEY (CDR1) and SVGAGI (CDR2) are obtained from the germline V gene. Spanning cysteine to phenylalanine, the CDR3 consists of 15 amino acids. The read is trimmed to its CDR3 DNA, 45 bases read in frame from base 1. The study deep-sequenced TCR repertoires of sorted CD4+ and CD8+ blood T cells from severe aplastic anemia patients and healthy subjects. Ficoll-Paque density gradient centrifugation was used to isolate peripheral blood mononuclear cells. Before DNA extraction, CD4+ and CD8+ T cells were sorted with FACS or magnetic beads. Profiling of TCR beta VDJ combinations and CDR3 sequences used genomic DNA as the template. An Illumina HiSeq 2000 was the platform used for TCR repertoire sequencing. The original methods were these. TRBV/TRBJ rearrangement plots, CDR3 size and DJ length profiles, and Simpson's diversity index were used to evaluate the repertoires. The most abundant DNA sequence in the deep sequencing data was taken as the immunodominant clone. CDR3 amino acid sequences were screened for sharing across subjects and compared with published repertoires and the VDJdb database. TCRdb redid the processing of the public reads, applying fastp at Q25 and MiXCR, and retained in-frame beta chains. Every CDR3 protein is listed once, alongside the most common genes and DNA of its rows. The V and J calls shown here were made by TCRdb, not taken from the authors' results. The sample contains 180,000 or so distinct CDR3 sequences, approximately 46% of them found a single time. The top ten hold around 3% of the sample.

This clonotype was observed at least ten times. What antigen it recognizes has not been identified. The junction and the germline gene differ at one end; a read error may be behind it. The source of this sequence is a human donor in good health. Sequenced input: sorted CD4+, CD8+, or CD8+CD57+ T cells (not recorded which) from PBMCs. The V and J segments used are TRBV6-5 and TRBJ2-7; 9 bases in the middle match TRBD2. CDR3 region: CASSSRLAETYAQYF. The nucleotides are TGTGCCAGCAGTTCTAGACTAGCGGAGACCTACGCGCAGTACTTC.